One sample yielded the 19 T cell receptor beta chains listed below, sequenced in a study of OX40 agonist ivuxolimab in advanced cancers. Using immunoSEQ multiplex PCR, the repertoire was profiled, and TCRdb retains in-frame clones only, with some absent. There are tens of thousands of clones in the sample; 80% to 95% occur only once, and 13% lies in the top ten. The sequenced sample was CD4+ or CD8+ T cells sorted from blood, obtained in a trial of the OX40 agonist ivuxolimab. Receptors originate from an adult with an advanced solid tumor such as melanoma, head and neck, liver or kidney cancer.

The CDR3 loop is CASSFGEQYF. CDR3 in DNA: TGTGCCAGCAGTTTCGGGGAGCAGTACTTC. The rearrangement joins TRBV28 to TRBJ2-7; D unclear. The CDR3 is 10 residues long. The germline gives CDR1 MDHEN, CDR2 SYDVKM. V was cut by 3 bases and J by 7 bases, with 4 bases left in between. The complete variable domain, with remaining parts taken from reference TRBV28 and TRBJ2-7, reads DVKVTQSSRYLVKRTGEKVFLECVQDMDHENMFWYRQDPGLGLRLIYFSYDVKMKEKGDIPEGYSVSREKKERFSLILESASTNQTSMYLCASSFGEQYFGPGTRLTVT.

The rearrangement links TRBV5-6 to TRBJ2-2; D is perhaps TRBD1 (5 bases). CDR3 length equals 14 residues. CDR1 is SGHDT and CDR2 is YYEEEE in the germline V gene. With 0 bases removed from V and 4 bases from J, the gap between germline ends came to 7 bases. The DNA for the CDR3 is TGTGCCAGCAGCTTGGTACAGGCCACCGGGGAGCTGTTTTTT. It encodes CASSLVQATGELFF.

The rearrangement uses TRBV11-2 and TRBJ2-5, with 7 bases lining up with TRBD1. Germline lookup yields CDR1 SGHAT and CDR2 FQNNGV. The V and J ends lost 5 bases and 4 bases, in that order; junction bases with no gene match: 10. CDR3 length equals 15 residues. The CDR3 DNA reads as TGTGCCAGCAGCACACGACAGGGTATCGGAGAGACCCAGTACTTC. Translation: CASSTRQGIGETQYF.

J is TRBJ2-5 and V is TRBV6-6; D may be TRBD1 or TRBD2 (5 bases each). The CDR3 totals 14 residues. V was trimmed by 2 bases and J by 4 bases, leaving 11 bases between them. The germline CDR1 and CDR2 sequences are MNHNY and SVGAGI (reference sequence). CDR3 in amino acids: CASSYGGSGETQYF. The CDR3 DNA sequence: TGTGCCAGCAGTTACGGGGGTTCGGGAGAGACCCAGTACTTC.

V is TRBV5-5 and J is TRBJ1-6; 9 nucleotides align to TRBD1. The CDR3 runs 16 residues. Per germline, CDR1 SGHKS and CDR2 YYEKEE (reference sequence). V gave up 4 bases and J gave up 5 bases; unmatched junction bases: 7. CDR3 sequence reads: CASSLRTGVDNSPLHF. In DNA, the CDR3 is TGTGCCAGCAGCCTACGGACAGGGGTTGATAATTCACCCCTCCACTTT.

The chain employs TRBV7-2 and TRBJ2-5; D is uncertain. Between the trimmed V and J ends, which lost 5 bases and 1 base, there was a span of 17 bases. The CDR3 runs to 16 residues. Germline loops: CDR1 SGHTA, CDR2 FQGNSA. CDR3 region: CASSPSPVGIQETQYF. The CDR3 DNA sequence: TGTGCCAGCAGCCCCTCCCCGGTTGGAATCCAAGAGACCCAGTACTTC.

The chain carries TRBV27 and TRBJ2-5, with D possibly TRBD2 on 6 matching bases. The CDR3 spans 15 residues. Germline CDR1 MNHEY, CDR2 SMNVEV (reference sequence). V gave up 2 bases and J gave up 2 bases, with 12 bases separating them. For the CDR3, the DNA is TGTGCCAGCAGTTTAGGGGCGGGATATCAAGAGACCCAGTACTTC. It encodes CASSLGAGYQETQYF.

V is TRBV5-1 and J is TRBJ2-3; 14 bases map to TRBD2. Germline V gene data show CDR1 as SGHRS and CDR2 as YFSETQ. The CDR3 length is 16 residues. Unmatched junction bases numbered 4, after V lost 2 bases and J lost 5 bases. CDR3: CASSFPGLAGEDTQYF. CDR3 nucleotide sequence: TGCGCCAGCAGCTTTCCGGGACTAGCGGGAGAAGATACGCAGTATTTT.

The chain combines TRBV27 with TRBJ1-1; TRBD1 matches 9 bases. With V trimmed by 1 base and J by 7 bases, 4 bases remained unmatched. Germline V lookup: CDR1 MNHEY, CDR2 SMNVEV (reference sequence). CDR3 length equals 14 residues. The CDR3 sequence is CASSLYRTGDEAFF. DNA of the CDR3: TGTGCCAGCAGTTTATACAGGACAGGGGATGAAGCTTTCTTT.

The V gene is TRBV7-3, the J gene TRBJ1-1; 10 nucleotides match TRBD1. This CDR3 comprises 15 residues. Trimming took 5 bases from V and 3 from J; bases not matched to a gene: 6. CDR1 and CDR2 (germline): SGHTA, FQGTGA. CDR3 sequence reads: CASSPTGGEDTEAFF. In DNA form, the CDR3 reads TGTGCCAGCAGCCCGACAGGGGGCGAGGACACTGAAGCTTTCTTT.

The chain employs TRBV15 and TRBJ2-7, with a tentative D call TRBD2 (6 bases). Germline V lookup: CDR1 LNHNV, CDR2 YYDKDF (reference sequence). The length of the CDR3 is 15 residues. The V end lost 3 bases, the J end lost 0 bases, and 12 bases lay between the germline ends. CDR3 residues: CATSSELSGSYEQYF. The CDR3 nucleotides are TGTGCCACCAGCAGCGAACTTAGCGGCTCCTACGAGCAGTACTTC.

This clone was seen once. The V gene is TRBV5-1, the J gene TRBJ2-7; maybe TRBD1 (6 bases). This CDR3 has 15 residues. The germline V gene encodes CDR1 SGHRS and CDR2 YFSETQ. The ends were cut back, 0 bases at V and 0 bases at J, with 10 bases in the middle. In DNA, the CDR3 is TGCGCCAGCAGCTTGGCCTGGACAGCCTCCTACGAGCAGTACTTC. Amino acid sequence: CASSLAWTASYEQYF.

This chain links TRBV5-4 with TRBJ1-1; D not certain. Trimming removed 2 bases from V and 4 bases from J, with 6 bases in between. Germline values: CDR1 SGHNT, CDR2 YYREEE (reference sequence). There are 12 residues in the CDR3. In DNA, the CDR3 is TGTGCCAGCAGCTTCGGAGGCACTGAAGCTTTCTTT. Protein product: CASSFGGTEAFF.

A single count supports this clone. The CDR3 protein is CASSVGGPTDTQYF. The CDR3 region has the DNA TGTGCCAGCAGCGTAGGGGGCCCCACAGATACGCAGTATTTT. The genes are TRBV9 and TRBJ2-3, with D possibly being TRBD1 (5 bases). The CDR3 covers 14 residues. Germline-derived CDR1 and CDR2 are SGDLS and YYNGEE. V lost 0 bases and J 2 bases, leaving 7 bases between the germline ends.

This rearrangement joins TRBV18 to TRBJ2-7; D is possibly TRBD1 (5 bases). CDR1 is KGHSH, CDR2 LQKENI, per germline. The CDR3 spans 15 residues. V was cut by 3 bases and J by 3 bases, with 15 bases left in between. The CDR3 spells CASSPPDDRRYEQYF. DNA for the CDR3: TGTGCCAGCTCACCGCCCGATGACAGACGCTACGAGCAGTACTTC.

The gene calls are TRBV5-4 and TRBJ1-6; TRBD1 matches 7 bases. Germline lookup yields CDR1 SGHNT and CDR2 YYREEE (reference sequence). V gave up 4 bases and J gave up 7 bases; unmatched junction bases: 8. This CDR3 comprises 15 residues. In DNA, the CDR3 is TGTGCCAGCAGCCCAGAAGGGGGCTTAAATTCACCCCTCCACTTT. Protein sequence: CASSPEGGLNSPLHF.

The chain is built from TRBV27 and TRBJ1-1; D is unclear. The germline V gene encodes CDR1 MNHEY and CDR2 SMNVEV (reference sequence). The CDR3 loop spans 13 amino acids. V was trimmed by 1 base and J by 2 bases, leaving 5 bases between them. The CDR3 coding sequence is TGTGCCAGCAGTTTATTGGCCAACACTGAAGCTTTCTTT. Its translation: CASSLLANTEAFF.

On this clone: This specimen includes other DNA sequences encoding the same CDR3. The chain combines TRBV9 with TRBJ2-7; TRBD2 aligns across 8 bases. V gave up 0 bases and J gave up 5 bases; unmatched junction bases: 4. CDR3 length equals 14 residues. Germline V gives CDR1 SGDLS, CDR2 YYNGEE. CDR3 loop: CASSVAGLADEQYF. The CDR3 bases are TGTGCCAGCAGCGTAGCTGGACTAGCCGACGAGCAGTACTTC. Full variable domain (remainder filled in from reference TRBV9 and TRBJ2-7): DSGVTQTPKHLITATGQRVTLRCSPRSGDLSVYWYQQSLDQGLQFLIQYYNGEERAKGNILERFSAQQFPDLHSELNLSSLELGDSALYFCASSVAGLADEQYFGPGTRLTVT.

CDR3 coding DNA: TGTGCCAGCAGTACCCCAGGACTAGCACAACAAGAGACCCAGTACTTC. It yields the protein CASSTPGLAQQETQYF. The genes are TRBV6-6 and TRBJ2-5, with 8 positions matching TRBD2. V lost 5 bases, J lost 2 bases, and 10 bases stayed unmatched. CDR1 and CDR2 from the germline V gene are MNHNY and SVGAGI (reference sequence). The CDR3 consists of 16 residues.